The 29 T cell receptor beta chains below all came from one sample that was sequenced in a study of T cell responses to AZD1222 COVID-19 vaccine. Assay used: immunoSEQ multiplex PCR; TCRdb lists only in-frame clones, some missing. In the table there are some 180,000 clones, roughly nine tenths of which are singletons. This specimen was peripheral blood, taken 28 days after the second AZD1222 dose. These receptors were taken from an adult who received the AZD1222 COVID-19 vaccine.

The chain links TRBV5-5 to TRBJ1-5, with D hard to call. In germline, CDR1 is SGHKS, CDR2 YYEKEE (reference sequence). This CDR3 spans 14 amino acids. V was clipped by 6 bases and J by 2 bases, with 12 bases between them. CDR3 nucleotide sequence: TGTGCCAGCAATGAAGGGTGGGGCAATCAGCCCCAGCATTTT. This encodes CASNEGWGNQPQHF.

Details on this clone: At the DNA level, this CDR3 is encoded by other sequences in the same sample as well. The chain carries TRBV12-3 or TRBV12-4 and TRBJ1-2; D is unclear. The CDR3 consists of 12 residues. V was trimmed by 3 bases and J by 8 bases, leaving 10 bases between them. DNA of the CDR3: TGTGCCAGCAGTTTTCGGACCGGAGGCTACACCTTC. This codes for CASSFRTGGYTF.

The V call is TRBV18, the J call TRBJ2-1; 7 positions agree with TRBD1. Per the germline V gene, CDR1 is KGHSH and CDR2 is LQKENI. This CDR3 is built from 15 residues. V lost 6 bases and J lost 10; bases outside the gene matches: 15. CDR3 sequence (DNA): TGTGCCAGCTCGTTTGAGGGGGCCCGGATCAGGGAGCAGTTCTTC. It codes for CASSFEGARIREQFF.

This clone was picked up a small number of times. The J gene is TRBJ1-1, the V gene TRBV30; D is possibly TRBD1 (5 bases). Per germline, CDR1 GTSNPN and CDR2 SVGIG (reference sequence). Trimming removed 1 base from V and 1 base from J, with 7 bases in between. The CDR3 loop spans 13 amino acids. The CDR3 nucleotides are TGTGCCTGGAGTGACGGGGGGAACACTGAAGCTTTCTTT. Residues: CAWSDGGNTEAFF.

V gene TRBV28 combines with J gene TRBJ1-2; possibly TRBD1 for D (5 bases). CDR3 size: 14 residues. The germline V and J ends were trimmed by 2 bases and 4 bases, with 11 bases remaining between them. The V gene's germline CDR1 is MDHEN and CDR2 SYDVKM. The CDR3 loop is CASSLGTGPYGYTF. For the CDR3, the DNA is TGTGCCAGCAGTTTAGGGACCGGGCCCTATGGCTACACCTTC.

DNA of the CDR3: TGTGCCAGCAGTGGCTTTCCGGGACAGGGGGCCCCAAGCTCTGGAAACACCATATATTTT. Translating it yields CASSGFPGQGAPSSGNTIYF. The chain couples TRBV6-1 to TRBJ1-3, with 12 bases identical to TRBD1. This CDR3 spans 20 amino acids. The trim removed 4 bases at V and 0 bases at J, leaving 13 bases unmatched. CDR1 is MNHNS and CDR2 is SASEGT in the germline V gene.

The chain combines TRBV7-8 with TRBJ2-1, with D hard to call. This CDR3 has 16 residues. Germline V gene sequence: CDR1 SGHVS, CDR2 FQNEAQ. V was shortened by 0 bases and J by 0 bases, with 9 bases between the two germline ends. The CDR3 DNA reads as TGTGCCAGCAGCTTAGCCAGTTCCCCCTCCTACAATGAGCAGTTCTTC. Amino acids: CASSLASSPSYNEQFF.

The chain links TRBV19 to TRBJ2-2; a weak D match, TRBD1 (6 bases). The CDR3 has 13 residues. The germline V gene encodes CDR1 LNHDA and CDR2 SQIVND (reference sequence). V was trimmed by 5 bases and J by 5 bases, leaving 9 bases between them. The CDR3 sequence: CASSDTGTGELFF. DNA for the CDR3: TGTGCCAGTAGTGACACAGGGACCGGGGAGCTGTTTTTT.

The CDR3 is CATSDLRLAGLYEQYF. In DNA, the CDR3 is TGTGCCACCAGTGATTTGCGGCTAGCGGGCCTCTACGAGCAGTACTTC. The chain couples TRBV24-1 to TRBJ2-7; 8 nucleotides align to TRBD2. This CDR3 is 16 amino acids long. J was trimmed by 3 bases and V by 0 bases; bases with no gene match: 6. In germline, CDR1 is KGHDR, CDR2 SFDVKD.

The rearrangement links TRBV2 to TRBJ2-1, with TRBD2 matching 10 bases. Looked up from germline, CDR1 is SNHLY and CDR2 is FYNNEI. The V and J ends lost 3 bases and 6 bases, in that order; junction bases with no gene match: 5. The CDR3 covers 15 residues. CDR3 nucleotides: TGTGCCAGCAGTGAGTTAGCGGGGGGAACCAATGAGCAGTTCTTC. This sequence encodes CASSELAGGTNEQFF. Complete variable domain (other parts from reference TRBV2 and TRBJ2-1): EPEVTQTPSHQVTQMGQEVILRCVPISNHLYFYWYRQILGQKVEFLVSFYNNEISEKSEIFDDQFSVERPDGSNFTLKIRSTKLEDSAMYFCASSELAGGTNEQFFGPGTRLTVL.

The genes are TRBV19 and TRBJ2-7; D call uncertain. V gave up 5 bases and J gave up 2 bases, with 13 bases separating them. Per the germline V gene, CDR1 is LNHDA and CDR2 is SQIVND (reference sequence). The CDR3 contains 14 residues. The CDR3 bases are TGTGCCAGTAGTCCAGAATCAAGGGCCTACGAGCAGTACTTC. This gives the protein CASSPESRAYEQYF.

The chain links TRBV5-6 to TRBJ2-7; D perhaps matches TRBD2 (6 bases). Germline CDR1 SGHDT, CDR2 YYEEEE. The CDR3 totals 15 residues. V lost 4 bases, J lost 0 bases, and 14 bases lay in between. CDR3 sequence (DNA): TGTGCCAGCAGCCGCCTTAGCGGATACTCCTACGAGCAGTACTTC. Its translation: CASSRLSGYSYEQYF.

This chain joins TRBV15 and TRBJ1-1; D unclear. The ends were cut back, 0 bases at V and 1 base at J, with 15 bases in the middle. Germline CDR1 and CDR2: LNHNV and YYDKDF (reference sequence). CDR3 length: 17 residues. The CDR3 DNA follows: TGTGCCACCAGCAGAGATCGCCTCGGGAACCCGAACACTGAAGCTTTCTTT. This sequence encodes CATSRDRLGNPNTEAFF.

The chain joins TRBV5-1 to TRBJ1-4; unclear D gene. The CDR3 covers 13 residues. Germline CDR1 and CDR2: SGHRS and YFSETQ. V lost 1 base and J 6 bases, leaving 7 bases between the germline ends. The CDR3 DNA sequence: TGCGCCAGCAGCTTGTCTGGGTATGAAAAACTGTTTTTT. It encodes CASSLSGYEKLFF.

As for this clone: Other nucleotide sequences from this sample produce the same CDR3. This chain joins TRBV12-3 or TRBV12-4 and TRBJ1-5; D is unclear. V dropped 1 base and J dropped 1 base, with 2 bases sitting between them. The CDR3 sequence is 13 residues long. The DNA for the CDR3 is TGTGCCAGCAGTTTAGGCAGCAATCAGCCCCAGCATTTT. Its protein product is CASSLGSNQPQHF.

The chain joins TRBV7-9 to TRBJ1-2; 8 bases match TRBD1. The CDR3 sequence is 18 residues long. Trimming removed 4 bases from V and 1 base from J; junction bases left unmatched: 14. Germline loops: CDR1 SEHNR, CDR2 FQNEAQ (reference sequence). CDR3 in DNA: TGTGCCAGCAGCTGGACCGGGACAGGAGCCTTTTTTAACTATGGCTACACCTTC. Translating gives CASSWTGTGAFFNYGYTF.

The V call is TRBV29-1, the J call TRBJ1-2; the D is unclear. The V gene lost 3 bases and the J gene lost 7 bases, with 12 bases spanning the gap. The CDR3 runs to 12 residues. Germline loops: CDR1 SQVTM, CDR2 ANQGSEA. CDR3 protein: CSVDSGVGGYTF. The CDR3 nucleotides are TGCAGCGTTGATTCCGGGGTTGGTGGCTACACCTTC.

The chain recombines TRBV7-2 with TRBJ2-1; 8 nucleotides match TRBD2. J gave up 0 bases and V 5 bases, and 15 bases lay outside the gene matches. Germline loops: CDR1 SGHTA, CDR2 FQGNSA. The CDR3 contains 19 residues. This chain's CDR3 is CASSGMGGAGALSYNEQFF. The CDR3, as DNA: TGTGCCAGCAGCGGGATGGGAGGAGCGGGGGCCCTCTCCTACAATGAGCAGTTCTTC.

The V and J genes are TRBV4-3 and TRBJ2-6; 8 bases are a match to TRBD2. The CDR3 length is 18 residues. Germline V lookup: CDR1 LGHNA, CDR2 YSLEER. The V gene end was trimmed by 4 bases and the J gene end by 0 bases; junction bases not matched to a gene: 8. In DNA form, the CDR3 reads TGCGCCAGCAGCCTCAGGGCGGGGGGTGCCTCTGGGGCCAACGTCCTGACTTTC. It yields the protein CASSLRAGGASGANVLTF.

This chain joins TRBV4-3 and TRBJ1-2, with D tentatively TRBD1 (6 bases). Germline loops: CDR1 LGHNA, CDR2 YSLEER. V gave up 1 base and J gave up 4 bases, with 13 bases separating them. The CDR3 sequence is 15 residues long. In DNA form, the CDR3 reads TGCGCCAGCAGCCAAGGTGGGGGGCTGGGCTATGGCTACACCTTC. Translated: CASSQGGGLGYGYTF.

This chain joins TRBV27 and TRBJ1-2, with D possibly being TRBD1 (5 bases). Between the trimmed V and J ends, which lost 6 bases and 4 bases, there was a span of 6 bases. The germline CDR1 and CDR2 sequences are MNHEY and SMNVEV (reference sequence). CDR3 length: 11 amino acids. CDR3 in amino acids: CASRGPYGYTF. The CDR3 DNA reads TGTGCCAGCAGGGGGCCCTATGGCTACACCTTC.

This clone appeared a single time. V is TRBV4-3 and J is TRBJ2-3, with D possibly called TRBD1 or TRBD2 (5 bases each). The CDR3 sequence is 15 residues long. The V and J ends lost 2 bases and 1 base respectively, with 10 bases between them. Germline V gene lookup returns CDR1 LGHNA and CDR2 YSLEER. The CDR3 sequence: CASSQRDLRTDTQYF. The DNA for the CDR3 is TGCGCCAGCAGCCAACGGGACCTACGCACAGATACGCAGTATTTT.

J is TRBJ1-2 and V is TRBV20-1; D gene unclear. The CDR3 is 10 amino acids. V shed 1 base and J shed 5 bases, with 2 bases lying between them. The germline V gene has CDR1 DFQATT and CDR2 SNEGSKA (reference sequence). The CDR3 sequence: CSARGYGYTF. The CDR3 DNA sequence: TGCAGTGCTAGAGGTTATGGCTACACCTTC.

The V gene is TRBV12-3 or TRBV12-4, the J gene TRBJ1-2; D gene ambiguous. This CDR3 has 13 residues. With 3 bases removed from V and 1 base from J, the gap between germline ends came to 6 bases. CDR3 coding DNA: TGTGCCAGCAGTTTTCAGGATAACTATGGCTACACCTTC. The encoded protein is CASSFQDNYGYTF.

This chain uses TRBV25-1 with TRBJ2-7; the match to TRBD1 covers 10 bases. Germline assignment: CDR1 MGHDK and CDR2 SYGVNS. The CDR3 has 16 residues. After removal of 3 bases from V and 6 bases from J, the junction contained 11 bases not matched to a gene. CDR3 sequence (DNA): TGTGCCAGCAGTGACCTGGGGACAGGGGATTTAAGCGAGCAGTACTTC. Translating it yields CASSDLGTGDLSEQYF.

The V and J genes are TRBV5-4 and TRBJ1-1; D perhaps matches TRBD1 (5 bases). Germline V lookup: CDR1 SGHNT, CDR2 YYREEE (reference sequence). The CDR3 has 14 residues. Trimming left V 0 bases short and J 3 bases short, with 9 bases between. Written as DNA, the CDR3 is TGTGCCAGCAGCTTGGGGGGGGAGTACACTGAAGCTTTCTTT. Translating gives CASSLGGEYTEAFF. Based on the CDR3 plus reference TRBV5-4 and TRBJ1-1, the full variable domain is ETGVTQSPTHLIKTRGQQVTLRCSSQSGHNTVSWYQQALGQGPQFIFQYYREEENGRGNFPPRFSGLQFPNYSSELNVNALELDDSALYLCASSLGGEYTEAFFGQGTRLTVV.

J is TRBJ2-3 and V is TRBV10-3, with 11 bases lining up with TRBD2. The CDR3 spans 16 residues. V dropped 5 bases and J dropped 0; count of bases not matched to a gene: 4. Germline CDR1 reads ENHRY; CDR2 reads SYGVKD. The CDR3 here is CAISSTSGGSTDTQYF. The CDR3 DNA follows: TGTGCCATCAGTAGTACTAGCGGGGGAAGCACAGATACGCAGTATTTT.

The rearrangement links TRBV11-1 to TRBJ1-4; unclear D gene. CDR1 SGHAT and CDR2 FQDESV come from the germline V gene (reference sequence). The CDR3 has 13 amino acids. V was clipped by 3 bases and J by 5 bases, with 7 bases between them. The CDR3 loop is CASSFGGNEKLFF. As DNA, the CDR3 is TGTGCCAGCAGCTTCGGCGGAAATGAAAAACTGTTTTTT. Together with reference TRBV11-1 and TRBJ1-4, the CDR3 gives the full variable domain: EAEVAQSPRYKITEKSQAVAFWCDPISGHATLYWYRQILGQGPELLVQFQDESVVDDSQLPKDRFSAERLKGVDSTLKIQPAELGDSAMYLCASSFGGNEKLFFGSGTQLSVL.

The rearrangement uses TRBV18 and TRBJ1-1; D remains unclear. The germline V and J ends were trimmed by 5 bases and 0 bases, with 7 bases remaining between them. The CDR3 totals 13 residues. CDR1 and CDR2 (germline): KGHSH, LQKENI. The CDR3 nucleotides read TGTGCCAGCTCAGACAATATGAACACTGAAGCTTTCTTT. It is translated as CASSDNMNTEAFF. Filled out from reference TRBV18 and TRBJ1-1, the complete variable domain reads NAGVMQNPRHLVRRRGQEARLRCSPMKGHSHVYWYRQLPEEGLKFMVYLQKENIIDESGMPKERFSAEFPKEGPSILRIQQVVRGDSAAYFCASSDNMNTEAFFGQGTRLTVV.